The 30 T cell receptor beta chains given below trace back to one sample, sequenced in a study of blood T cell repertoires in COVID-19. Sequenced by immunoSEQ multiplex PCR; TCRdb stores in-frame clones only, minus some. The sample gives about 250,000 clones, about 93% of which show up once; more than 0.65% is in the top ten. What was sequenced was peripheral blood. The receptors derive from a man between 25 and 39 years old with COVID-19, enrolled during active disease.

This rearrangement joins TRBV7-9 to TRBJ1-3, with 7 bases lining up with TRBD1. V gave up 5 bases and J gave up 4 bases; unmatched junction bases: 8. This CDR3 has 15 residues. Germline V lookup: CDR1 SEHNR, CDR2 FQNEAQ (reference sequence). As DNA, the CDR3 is TGTGCCAGCAGCAGCTCCAGGGGGTCAGGAAACACCATATATTTT. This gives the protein CASSSSRGSGNTIYF. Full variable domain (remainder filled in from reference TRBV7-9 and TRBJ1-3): DTGVSQNPRHKITKRGQNVTFRCDPISEHNRLYWYRQTLGQGPEFLTYFQNEAQLEKSRLLSDRFSAERPKGSFSTLEIQRTEQGDSAMYLCASSSSRGSGNTIYFGEGSWLTVV.

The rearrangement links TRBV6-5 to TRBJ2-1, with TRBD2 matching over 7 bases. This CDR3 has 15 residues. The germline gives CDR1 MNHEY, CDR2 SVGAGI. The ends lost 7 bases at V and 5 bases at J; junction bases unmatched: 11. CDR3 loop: CASTHGASGNNEQFF. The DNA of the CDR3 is TGTGCCAGCACCCACGGGGCTAGCGGAAACAATGAGCAGTTCTTC.

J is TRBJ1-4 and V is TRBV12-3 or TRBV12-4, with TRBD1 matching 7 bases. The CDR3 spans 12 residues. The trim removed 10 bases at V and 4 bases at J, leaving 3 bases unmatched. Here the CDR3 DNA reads TGTGCCACTCAGGGGGTTAATGAAAAACTGTTTTTT. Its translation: CATQGVNEKLFF.

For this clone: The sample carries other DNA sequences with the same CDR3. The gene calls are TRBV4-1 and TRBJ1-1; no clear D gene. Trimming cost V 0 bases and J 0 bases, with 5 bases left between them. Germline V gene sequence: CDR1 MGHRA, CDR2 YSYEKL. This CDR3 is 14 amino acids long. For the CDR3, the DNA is TGCGCCAGCAGCCAAGACCGGGTGAACACTGAAGCTTTCTTT. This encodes CASSQDRVNTEAFF.

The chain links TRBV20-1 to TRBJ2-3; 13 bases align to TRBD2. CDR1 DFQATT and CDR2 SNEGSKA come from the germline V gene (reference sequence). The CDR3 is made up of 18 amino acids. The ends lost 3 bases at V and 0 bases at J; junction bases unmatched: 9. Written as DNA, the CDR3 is TGCAGTGCTAGTGGAGGGACTAGCGGGGATTCAAGCACAGATACGCAGTATTTT. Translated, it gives CSASGGTSGDSSTDTQYF.

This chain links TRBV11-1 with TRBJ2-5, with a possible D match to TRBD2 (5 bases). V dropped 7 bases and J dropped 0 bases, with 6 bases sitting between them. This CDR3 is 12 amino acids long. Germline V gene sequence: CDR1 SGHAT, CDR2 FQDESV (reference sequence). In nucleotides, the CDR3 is TGTGCCAGCACGAGGGACCAAGAGACCCAGTACTTC. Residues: CASTRDQETQYF.

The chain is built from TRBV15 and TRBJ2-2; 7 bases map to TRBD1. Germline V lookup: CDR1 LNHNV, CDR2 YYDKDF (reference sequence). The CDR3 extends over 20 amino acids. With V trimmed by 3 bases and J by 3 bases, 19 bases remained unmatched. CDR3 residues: CATSRSLRGLYSMDTGELFF. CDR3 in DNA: TGTGCCACCAGCAGGAGCCTCAGGGGGTTATATAGTATGGACACCGGGGAGCTGTTTTTT.

The chain's CDR3 is CASRLRSAGLSYNEQFF. The CDR3 coding sequence is TGCGCCAGCAGGCTACGCAGCGCGGGGCTCTCCTACAATGAGCAGTTCTTC. V usage is TRBV4-1 and J usage is TRBJ2-1; a weak D match, TRBD2 (6 bases). With 6 bases removed from V and 0 bases from J, the gap between germline ends came to 18 bases. The germline gives CDR1 MGHRA, CDR2 YSYEKL. The CDR3 is 17 residues long.

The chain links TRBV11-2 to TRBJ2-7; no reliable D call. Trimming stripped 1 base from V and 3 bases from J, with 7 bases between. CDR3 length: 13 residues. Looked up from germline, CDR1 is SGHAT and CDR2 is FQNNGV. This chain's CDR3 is CASSLGPYYEQYF. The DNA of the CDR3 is TGTGCCAGCAGCTTAGGCCCCTACTACGAGCAGTACTTC.

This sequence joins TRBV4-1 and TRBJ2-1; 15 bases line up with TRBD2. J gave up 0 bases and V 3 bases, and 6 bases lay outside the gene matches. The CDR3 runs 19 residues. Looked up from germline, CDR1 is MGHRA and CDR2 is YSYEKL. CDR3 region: CASSHPGTSGGLSYNEQFF. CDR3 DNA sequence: TGCGCCAGCAGCCATCCCGGGACTAGCGGGGGGCTCTCCTACAATGAGCAGTTCTTC.

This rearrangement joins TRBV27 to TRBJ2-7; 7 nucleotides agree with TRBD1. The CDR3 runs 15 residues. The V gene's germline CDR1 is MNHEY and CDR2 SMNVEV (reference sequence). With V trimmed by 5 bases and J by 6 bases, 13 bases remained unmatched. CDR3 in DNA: TGTGCCAGCAGTCTACCCGGGACAGTTACCTCCGAGCAGTACTTC. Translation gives CASSLPGTVTSEQYF.

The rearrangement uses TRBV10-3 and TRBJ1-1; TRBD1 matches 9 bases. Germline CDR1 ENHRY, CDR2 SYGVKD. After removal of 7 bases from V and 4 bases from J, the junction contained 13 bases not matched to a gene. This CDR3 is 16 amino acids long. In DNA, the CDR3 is TGTGCCATCACACCGGGACAGGGAGGTCCAGGCACTGAAGCTTTCTTT. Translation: CAITPGQGGPGTEAFF.

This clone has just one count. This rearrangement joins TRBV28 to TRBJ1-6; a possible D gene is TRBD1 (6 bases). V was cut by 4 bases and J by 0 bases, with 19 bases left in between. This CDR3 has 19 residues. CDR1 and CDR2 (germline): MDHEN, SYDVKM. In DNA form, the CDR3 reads TGTGCCAGCAGTTCCGCTTCGGGGGGGCTACGCTCCTATAATTCACCCCTCCACTTT. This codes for CASSSASGGLRSYNSPLHF.

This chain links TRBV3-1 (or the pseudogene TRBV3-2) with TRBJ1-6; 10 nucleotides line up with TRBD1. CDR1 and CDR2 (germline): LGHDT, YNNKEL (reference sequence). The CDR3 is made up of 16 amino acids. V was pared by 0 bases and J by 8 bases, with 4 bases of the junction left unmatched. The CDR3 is CASSQETGGGHSPLHF. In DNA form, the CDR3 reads TGTGCCAGCAGCCAAGAGACAGGGGGCGGCCATTCACCCCTCCACTTT.

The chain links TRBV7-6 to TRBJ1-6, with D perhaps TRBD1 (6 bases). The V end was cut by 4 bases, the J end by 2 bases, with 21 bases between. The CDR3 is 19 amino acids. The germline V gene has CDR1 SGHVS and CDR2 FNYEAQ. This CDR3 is CASSSLVIRGATYNSPLHF. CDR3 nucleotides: TGTGCCAGCAGCTCCCTCGTGATCCGGGGGGCAACCTATAATTCACCCCTCCACTTT.

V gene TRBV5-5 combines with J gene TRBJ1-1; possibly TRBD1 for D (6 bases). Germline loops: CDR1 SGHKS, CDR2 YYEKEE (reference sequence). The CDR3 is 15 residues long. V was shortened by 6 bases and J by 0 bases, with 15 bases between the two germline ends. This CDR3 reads CASIRTGLVNTEAFF. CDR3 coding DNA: TGTGCCAGCATCCGTACAGGGCTAGTGAACACTGAAGCTTTCTTT.

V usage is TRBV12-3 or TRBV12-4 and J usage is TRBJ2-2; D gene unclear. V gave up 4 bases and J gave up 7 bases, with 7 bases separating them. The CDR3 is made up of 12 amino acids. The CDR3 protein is CASSSPLGELFF. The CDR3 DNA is TGTGCCAGCAGTTCCCCCCTCGGGGAGCTGTTTTTT.

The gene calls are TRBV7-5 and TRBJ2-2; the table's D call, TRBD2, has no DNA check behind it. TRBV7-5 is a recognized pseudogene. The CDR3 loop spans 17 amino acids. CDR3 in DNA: TGTGTCAGAAGCTTATCTGTTGGGGGGAGGGGAACCGGGGAGCTGTTTTTT. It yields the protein CVRSLSVGGRGTGELFF.

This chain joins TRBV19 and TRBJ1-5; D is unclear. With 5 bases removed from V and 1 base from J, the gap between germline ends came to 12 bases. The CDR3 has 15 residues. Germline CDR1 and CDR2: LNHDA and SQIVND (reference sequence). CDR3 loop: CASSAQTPSNQPQHF. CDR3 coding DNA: TGTGCCAGTAGTGCCCAAACACCGAGCAATCAGCCCCAGCATTTT.

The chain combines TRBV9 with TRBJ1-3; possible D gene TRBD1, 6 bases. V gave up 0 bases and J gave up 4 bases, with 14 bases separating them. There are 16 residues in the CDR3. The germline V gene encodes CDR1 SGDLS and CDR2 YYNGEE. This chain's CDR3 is CASSVEAGDRGNTIYF. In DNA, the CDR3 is TGTGCCAGCAGCGTAGAGGCAGGGGACCGGGGAAACACCATATATTTT.

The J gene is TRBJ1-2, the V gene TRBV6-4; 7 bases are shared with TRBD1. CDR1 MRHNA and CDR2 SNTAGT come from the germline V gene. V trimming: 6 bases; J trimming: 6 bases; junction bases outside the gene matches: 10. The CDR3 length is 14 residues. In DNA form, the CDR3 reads TGTGCCAGCAGCCAAGACAGGGCTGTTCATGGCTACACCTTC. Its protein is CASSQDRAVHGYTF.

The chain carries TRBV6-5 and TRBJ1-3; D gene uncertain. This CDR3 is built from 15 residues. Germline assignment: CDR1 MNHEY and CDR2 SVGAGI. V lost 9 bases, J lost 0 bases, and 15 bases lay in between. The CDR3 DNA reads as TGTGCCAGGGTGGGGAGGCGTAGCTCTGGAAACACCATATATTTT. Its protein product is CARVGRRSSGNTIYF.

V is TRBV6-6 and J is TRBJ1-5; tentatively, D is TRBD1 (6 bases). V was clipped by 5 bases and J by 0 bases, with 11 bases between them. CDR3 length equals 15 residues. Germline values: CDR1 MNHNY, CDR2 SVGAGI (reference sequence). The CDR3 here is CASSRDTYSNQPQHF. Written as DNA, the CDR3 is TGTGCCAGCAGTCGGGACACCTATAGCAATCAGCCCCAGCATTTT.

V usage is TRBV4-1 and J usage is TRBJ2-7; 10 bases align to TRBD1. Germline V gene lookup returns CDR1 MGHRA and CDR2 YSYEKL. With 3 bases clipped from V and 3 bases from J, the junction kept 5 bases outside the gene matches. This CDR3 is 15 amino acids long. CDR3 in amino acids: CASSHPGQGYYEQYF. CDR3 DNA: TGCGCCAGCAGCCATCCGGGACAGGGGTACTACGAGCAGTACTTC.

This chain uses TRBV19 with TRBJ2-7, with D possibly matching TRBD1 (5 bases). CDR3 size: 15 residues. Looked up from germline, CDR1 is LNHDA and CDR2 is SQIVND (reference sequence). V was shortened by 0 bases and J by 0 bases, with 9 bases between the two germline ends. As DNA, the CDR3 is TGTGCCAGTAGTATAGAGGGGCAGGGCTCCTACGAGCAGTACTTC. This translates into CASSIEGQGSYEQYF.

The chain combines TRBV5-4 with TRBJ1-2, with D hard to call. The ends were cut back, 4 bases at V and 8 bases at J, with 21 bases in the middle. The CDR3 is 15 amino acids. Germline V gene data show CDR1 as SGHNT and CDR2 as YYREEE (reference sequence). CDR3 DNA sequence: TGTGCCAGCAGCGACGGGTCACGGCAGAAGTGGGGCTACACCTTC. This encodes CASSDGSRQKWGYTF.

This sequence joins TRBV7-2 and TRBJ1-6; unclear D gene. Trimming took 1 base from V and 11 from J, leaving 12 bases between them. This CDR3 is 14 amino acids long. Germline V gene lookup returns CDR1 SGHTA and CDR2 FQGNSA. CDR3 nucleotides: TGTGCCAGCAGCTTAGTGGAGGGCGGGCCACCCCTCCACTTT. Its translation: CASSLVEGGPPLHF.

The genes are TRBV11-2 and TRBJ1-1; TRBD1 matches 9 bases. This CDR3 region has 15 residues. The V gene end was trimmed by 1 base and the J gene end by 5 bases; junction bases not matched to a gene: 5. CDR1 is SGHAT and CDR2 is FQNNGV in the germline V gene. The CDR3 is CASSLGDRVGTEAFF. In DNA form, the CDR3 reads TGTGCCAGCAGCTTAGGGGACAGGGTGGGGACTGAAGCTTTCTTT.

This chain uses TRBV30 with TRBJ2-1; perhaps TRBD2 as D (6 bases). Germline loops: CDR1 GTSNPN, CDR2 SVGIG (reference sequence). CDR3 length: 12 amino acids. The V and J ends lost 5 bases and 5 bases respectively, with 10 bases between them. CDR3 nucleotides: TGTGCCTGGGGAACTAGCCACAATGAGCAGTTCTTC. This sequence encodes CAWGTSHNEQFF.

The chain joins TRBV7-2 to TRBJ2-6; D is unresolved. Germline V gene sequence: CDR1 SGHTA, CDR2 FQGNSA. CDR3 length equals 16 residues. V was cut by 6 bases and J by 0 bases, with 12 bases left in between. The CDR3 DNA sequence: TGTGCCAGCAGTAGATCAGGTTCCTCTGGGGCCAACGTCCTGACTTTC. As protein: CASSRSGSSGANVLTF.